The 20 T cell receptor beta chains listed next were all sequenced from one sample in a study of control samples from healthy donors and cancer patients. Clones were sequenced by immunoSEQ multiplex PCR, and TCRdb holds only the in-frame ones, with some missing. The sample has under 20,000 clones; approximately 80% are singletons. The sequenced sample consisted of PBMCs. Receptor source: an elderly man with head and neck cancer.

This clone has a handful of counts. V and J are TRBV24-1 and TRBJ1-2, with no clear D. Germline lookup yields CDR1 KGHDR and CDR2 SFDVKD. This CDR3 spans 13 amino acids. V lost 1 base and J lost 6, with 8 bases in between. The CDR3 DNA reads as TGTGCCACCAGTGATTTTTGGGAAAATGGCTACACCTTC. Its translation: CATSDFWENGYTF.

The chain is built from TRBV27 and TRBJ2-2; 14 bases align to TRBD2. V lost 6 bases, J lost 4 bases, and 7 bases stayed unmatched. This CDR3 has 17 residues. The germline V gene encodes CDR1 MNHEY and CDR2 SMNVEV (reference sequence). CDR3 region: CASSPGLAGVGTGELFF. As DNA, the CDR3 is TGTGCCAGCAGCCCGGGACTAGCGGGAGTTGGCACCGGGGAGCTGTTTTTT.

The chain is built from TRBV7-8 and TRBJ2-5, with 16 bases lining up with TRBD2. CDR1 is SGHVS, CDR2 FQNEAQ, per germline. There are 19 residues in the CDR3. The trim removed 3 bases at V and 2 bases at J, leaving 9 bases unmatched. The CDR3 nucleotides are TGTGCCAGCAGCTTCCCGGGACTAGCGGGAGGGCAGTGGCAAGAGACCCAGTACTTC. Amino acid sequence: CASSFPGLAGGQWQETQYF.

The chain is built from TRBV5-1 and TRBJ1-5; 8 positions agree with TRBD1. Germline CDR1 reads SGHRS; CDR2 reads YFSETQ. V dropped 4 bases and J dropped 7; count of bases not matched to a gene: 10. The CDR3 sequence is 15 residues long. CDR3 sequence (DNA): TGCGCCAGCAGCCGGACAGGGACGGTCGGGCAGCCCCAGCATTTT. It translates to CASSRTGTVGQPQHF.

CDR3 bases: TGTGCCAGCAGTTACTCGCAGGGAACTAATGAAAAACTGTTTTTT. This translates into CASSYSQGTNEKLFF. The gene calls are TRBV6-5 and TRBJ1-4; D is perhaps TRBD1 (5 bases). Trimming removed 0 bases from V and 1 base from J, with 6 bases in between. Germline lookup yields CDR1 MNHEY and CDR2 SVGAGI. The CDR3 totals 15 residues.

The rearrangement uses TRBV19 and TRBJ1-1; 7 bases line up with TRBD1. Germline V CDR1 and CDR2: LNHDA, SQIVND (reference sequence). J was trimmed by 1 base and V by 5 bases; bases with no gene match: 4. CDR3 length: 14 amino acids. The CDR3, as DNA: TGTGCCAGTAGTGTCGACAGGGAGAACACTGAAGCTTTCTTT. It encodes CASSVDRENTEAFF.

CDR3 protein: CAIKGAGGPTDTQYF. CDR3 DNA: TGTGCCATCAAGGGAGCGGGGGGGCCTACAGATACGCAGTATTTT. The rearrangement uses TRBV10-3 and TRBJ2-3; 10 bases agree with TRBD2. CDR1 and CDR2 (germline): ENHRY, SYGVKD. The CDR3 is 15 amino acids. With V trimmed by 7 bases and J by 3 bases, 7 bases remained unmatched.

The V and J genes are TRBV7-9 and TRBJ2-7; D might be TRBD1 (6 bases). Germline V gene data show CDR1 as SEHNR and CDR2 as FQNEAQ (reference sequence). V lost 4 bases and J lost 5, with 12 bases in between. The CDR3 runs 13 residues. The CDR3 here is CASSSRGGDEQYF. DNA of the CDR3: TGTGCCAGCAGCTCCAGGGGTGGGGACGAGCAGTACTTC.

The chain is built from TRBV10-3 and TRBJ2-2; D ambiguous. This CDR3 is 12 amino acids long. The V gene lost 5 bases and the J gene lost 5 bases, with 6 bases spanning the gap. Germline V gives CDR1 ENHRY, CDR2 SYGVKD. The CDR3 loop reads CAISPATGELFF. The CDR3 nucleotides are TGTGCCATCAGTCCAGCTACCGGGGAGCTGTTTTTT.

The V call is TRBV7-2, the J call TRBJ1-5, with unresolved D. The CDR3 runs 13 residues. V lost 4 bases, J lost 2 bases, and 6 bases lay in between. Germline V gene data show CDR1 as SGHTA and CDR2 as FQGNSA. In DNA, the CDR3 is TGTGCCAGCAGCTCGGTAGGCAATCAGCCCCAGCATTTT. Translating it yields CASSSVGNQPQHF.

The DNA for the CDR3 is TGCGCCAGCAGCTTGCTTGGCAGGGCGAACACTGAAGCTTTCTTT. It codes for CASSLLGRANTEAFF. This chain links TRBV5-1 with TRBJ1-1; D may be TRBD1 (5 bases). Deletions cut 1 base from V and 1 base from J, with 11 bases between. This CDR3 has 15 residues. The germline V gene has CDR1 SGHRS and CDR2 YFSETQ.

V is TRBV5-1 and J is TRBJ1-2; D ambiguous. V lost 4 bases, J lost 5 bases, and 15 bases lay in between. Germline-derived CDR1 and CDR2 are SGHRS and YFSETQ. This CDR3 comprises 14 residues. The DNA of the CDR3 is TGCGCCAGCAGCGGGGAAGGTAATAAGTATGGCTACACCTTC. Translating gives CASSGEGNKYGYTF.

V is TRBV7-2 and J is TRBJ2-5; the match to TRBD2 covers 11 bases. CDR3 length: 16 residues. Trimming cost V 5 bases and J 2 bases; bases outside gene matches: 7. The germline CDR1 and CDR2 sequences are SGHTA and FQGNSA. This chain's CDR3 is CASSQRGLAVQETQYF. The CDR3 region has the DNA TGTGCCAGCAGCCAGCGGGGACTAGCGGTGCAAGAGACCCAGTACTTC.

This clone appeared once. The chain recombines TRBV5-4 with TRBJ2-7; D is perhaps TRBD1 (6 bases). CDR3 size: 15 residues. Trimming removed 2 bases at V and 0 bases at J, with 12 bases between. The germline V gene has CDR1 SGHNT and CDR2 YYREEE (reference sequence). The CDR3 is CASSFPGEPSYEQYF. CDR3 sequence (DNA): TGTGCCAGCAGCTTTCCAGGGGAACCCTCCTACGAGCAGTACTTC.

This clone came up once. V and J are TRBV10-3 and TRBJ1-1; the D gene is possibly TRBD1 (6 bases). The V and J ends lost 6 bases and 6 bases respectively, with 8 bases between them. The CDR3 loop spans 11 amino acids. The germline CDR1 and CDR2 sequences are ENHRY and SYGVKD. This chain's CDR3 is CAISHRAEAFF. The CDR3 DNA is TGTGCCATCAGCCACAGGGCTGAAGCTTTCTTT.

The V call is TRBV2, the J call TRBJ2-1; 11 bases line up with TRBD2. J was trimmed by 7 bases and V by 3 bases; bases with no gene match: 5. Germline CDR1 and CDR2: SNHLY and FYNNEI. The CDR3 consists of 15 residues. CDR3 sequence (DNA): TGTGCCAGCAGTGAGACTAGCGGGAATGAAAATGAGCAGTTCTTC. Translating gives CASSETSGNENEQFF.

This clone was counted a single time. In DNA, the CDR3 is TGCGCCAGCAGCCAATTTTGGGGGGGGCCCCAGCATTTT. Encoded protein: CASSQFWGGPQHF. The chain is built from TRBV4-1 and TRBJ1-5; possible D gene TRBD1, 5 bases. Germline-derived CDR1 and CDR2 are MGHRA and YSYEKL. The CDR3 sequence is 13 residues long. V was cut by 2 bases and J by 9 bases, with 11 bases left in between.

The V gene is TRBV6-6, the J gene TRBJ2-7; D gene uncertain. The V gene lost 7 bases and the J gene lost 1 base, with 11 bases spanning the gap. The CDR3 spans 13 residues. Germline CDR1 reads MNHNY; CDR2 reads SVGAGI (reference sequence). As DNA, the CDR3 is TGTGCCAGCAAAAGAGCCCTATCCTACGAGCAGTACTTC. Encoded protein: CASKRALSYEQYF.

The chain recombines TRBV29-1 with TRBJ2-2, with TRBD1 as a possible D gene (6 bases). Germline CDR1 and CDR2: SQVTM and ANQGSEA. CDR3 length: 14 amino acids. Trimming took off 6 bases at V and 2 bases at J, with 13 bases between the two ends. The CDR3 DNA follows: TGCAGCGTGAGTCCGGGACAAAACACCGGGGAGCTGTTTTTT. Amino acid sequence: CSVSPGQNTGELFF.

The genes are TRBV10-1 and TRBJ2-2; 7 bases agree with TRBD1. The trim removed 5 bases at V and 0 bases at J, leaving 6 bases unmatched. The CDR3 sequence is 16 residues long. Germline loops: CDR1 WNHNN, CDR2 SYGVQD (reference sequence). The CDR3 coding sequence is TGCGCCAGCAGTCGGACAGGAGTTACGAACACCGGGGAGCTGTTTTTT. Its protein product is CASSRTGVTNTGELFF.